Below, 14 T cell receptor beta chains from the same sample are listed, as sequenced in a study of cytomegalovirus exposure and HLA in healthy donors. Both 60 Vbeta primers and 13 Jbeta primers went into the PCR. This table comes from immunoSEQ multiplex PCR, and its TCRdb copy is limited to in-frame clones, with some not included. The sample contains approximately 150,000 clones, approximately 91% of which appear only once. The sample comprised PBMCs. The receptors were sampled from a middle-aged woman in good health and CMV-seronegative.

V and J are TRBV7-2 and TRBJ2-7; D might be TRBD1 (6 bases). This CDR3 comprises 14 residues. CDR1 is SGHTA and CDR2 is FQGNSA in the germline V gene. Between the trimmed V and J ends, which lost 5 bases and 3 bases, there was a span of 14 bases. The CDR3 nucleotides are TGTGCCAGCAGCCGCCGGACAGAGGACTACGAGCAGTACTTC. This translates into CASSRRTEDYEQYF.

V and J are TRBV4-1 and TRBJ2-4; 13 bases agree with TRBD2. Germline-derived CDR1 and CDR2 are MGHRA and YSYEKL. This CDR3 has 18 residues. V was pared by 1 base and J by 1 base, with 4 bases of the junction left unmatched. CDR3 protein: CASSQGLAGGRAKNIQYF. For the CDR3, the DNA is TGCGCCAGCAGCCAAGGACTAGCGGGAGGACGGGCCAAAAACATTCAGTACTTC.

In its sample, this clone was seen once. This chain links TRBV27 with TRBJ1-2, with 7 bases identical to TRBD1. With 1 base clipped from V and 6 bases from J, the junction kept 5 bases outside the gene matches. CDR3 length: 14 amino acids. Germline V lookup: CDR1 MNHEY, CDR2 SMNVEV (reference sequence). The CDR3 DNA reads TGTGCCAGCAGTTTATATGGACAGGTCGATGGCTACACCTTC. Translating gives CASSLYGQVDGYTF.

This clone was seen once. At one of its ends the junction is not consistent with the germline gene, which may arise from a read error. The V gene is TRBV7-9, the J gene TRBJ1-4; D gene ambiguous. Germline V gene sequence: CDR1 SEHNR, CDR2 FQNEAQ (reference sequence). The CDR3 runs to 14 residues. This CDR3 is CSSSFGRAGEKLFF. The CDR3 nucleotides read TGTTCCAGCAGCTTTGGACGGGCGGGGGAAAAACTGTTTTTT.

This sequence joins TRBV5-1 and TRBJ2-1; TRBD2 agrees at 7 bases. This CDR3 is 16 amino acids long. The germline V gene has CDR1 SGHRS and CDR2 YFSETQ. After removal of 1 base from V and 4 bases from J, the junction contained 8 bases not matched to a gene. CDR3 DNA: TGCGCCAGCAGCTTGTCGCCTAGCGGACCTTACAATGAGCAGTTCTTC. Protein sequence: CASSLSPSGPYNEQFF.

This clone was picked up one time. The V call is TRBV6-5, the J call TRBJ2-7; D may be TRBD2 (6 bases). Trimming took 0 bases from V and 6 from J, leaving 6 bases between them. The CDR3 spans 12 residues. Germline CDR1 reads MNHEY; CDR2 reads SVGAGI. DNA of the CDR3: TGTGCCAGCAGTTACTCGGGGGGCGAGCAGTACTTC. Its translation: CASSYSGGEQYF.

In this sample, this clone turned up once. The V gene is TRBV10-3, the J gene TRBJ1-4; D not certain. Trimming left V 10 bases short and J 0 bases short, with 9 bases between. The CDR3 runs to 13 residues. Germline loops: CDR1 ENHRY, CDR2 SYGVKD. The CDR3 DNA follows: TGTGCCACAGGATCAGCAACTAATGAAAAACTGTTTTTT. This encodes CATGSATNEKLFF.

The chain uses TRBV28 and TRBJ2-7, with 15 bases that match TRBD2. V gave up 4 bases and J gave up 6 bases; unmatched junction bases: 10. CDR1 and CDR2 from the germline V gene are MDHEN and SYDVKM. The CDR3 has 17 residues. The CDR3 protein is CASSSWAGLAGGLEQYF. The CDR3 coding sequence is TGTGCCAGCAGTTCTTGGGCGGGACTAGCGGGAGGCCTCGAGCAGTACTTC.

In its sample, this clone was seen once. The chain carries TRBV5-6 and TRBJ2-1; 7 bases are a match to TRBD2. CDR1 and CDR2 from the germline V gene are SGHDT and YYEEEE. V lost 0 bases, J lost 8 bases, and 11 bases stayed unmatched. The CDR3 runs 16 residues. CDR3 DNA: TGTGCCAGCAGCTTGGCACTAGCGTATAGAGTCGATGAGCAGTTCTTC. This encodes CASSLALAYRVDEQFF. The variable domain in full, completed from reference TRBV5-6 and TRBJ2-1, reads DAGVTQSPTHLIKTRGQQVTLRCSPKSGHDTVSWYQQALGQGPQFIFQYYEEEERQRGNFPDRFSGHQFPNYSSELNVNALLLGDSALYLCASSLALAYRVDEQFFGPGTRLTVL.

This clone was recorded only once. The chain employs TRBV9 and TRBJ2-7; D possibly corresponds to TRBD2 (5 bases). V lost 7 bases to trimming and J lost 0 bases, with 17 bases between them. CDR3 length equals 15 residues. Germline values: CDR1 SGDLS, CDR2 YYNGEE. As DNA, the CDR3 is TGTGCCAGCGGCTTAGGCCTCACTAGCTCCTACGAGCAGTACTTC. Its protein is CASGLGLTSSYEQYF.

The chain uses TRBV4-2 and TRBJ2-7, with 11 bases aligning to TRBD2. The V segment lost 3 bases and the J segment 4 bases; nucleotides outside the gene matches: 8. Per germline, CDR1 LGHNA and CDR2 YNFKEQ. The length of the CDR3 is 16 residues. This chain's CDR3 is CASSQGTGTSGYEQYF. The CDR3 DNA reads as TGTGCCAGCAGCCAGGGAACCGGGACTAGCGGATACGAGCAGTACTTC.

This clone was observed a few times. The CDR3 spells CASSVVAGGAGELFF. The CDR3 DNA sequence: TGTGCCAGCAGCGTAGTAGCGGGCGGGGCCGGGGAGCTGTTTTTT. The gene calls are TRBV9 and TRBJ2-2, with 7 bases identical to TRBD2. Germline V gene lookup returns CDR1 SGDLS and CDR2 YYNGEE. Trimming cost V 0 bases and J 6 bases; bases outside gene matches: 5. This CDR3 comprises 15 residues.

This clone came up a few times. The chain recombines TRBV19 with TRBJ2-1, with TRBD1 matching 8 bases. Germline loops: CDR1 LNHDA, CDR2 SQIVND (reference sequence). Trimming took 3 bases from V and 7 from J; bases not matched to a gene: 8. The CDR3 covers 15 residues. In DNA, the CDR3 is TGTGCCAGTAGTATGTGGCAGGGGGCGCAAAATGAGCAGTTCTTC. Translated: CASSMWQGAQNEQFF.

The gene calls are TRBV27 and TRBJ1-5; a possible D gene is TRBD1 (6 bases). The CDR3 contains 15 residues. Trimming stripped 2 bases from V and 5 bases from J, with 13 bases between. CDR1 MNHEY and CDR2 SMNVEV come from the germline V gene (reference sequence). DNA for the CDR3: TGTGCCAGCAGTTTAGCGGGGGCGGAGGATCAGCCCCAGCATTTT. Amino acids: CASSLAGAEDQPQHF.